The next 24 T cell receptor beta chains were all read from a single sample in a study of T cells in Graves' hyperthyroidism and ophthalmopathy. Researchers took RNA transcripts and amplified the TCR beta CDR3 regions from them. TCR CDR3 regions were first amplified by RT-PCR with HTBI primers. TCRdb reanalysed the multiplex PCR reads using MiXCR and keeps one entry per CDR3 protein. The repertoire consists of about 130,000 distinct CDR3 sequences, with 22% occurring once and the leading ten covering about 67%. The sequenced sample consisted of blood. These receptors all stem from a woman aged 50 to 60 with Graves' hyperthyroidism that later progressed to Graves' ophthalmopathy.

This clonotype came up a few times. The chain couples TRBV19 to TRBJ2-7; perhaps TRBD2 as D (5 bases). The germline V gene has CDR1 LNHDA and CDR2 SQIVND (reference sequence). Trimming took off 5 bases at V and 6 bases at J, with 14 bases between the two ends. The length of the CDR3 is 13 residues. CDR3 nucleotide sequence: TGTGCCAGTAGTGGCGGAGGTGTGAGCGAGCAGTACTTC. Protein product: CASSGGGVSEQYF.

This clonotype was seen more than once but under ten times. The rearrangement joins TRBV27 to TRBJ1-6, with TRBD1 identical over 7 bases. V shed 4 bases, J shed 7 bases, and the junction held 7 bases outside the gene matches. CDR1 is MNHEY, CDR2 SMNVEV, per germline (reference sequence). The CDR3 extends over 15 amino acids. The CDR3 loop is CASSSRQGSNSPLHF. CDR3 nucleotides: TGTGCCAGCAGTTCCCGACAGGGCTCGAATTCACCCCTCCACTTT.

V and J are TRBV6-1 and TRBJ1-2; D unclear. CDR1 and CDR2 (germline): MNHNS, SASEGT. The CDR3 is 13 residues long. V was clipped by 7 bases and J by 8 bases, with 17 bases between them. CDR3 residues: CASTPRSGRGYTF. In DNA form, the CDR3 reads TGTGCCAGCACCCCCAGGTCGGGTCGCGGCTACACCTTC.

This clonotype was recorded at least ten times. The chain joins TRBV11-2 to TRBJ2-2; D may be TRBD1 (5 bases). This CDR3 contains 13 residues. Germline V gives CDR1 SGHAT, CDR2 FQNNGV. The V and J ends lost 0 bases and 9 bases respectively, with 8 bases between them. CDR3 loop: CASSLEDIWELFF. The CDR3 DNA reads TGTGCCAGCAGCTTAGAGGACATCTGGGAGCTGTTTTTT.

This chain uses TRBV28 with TRBJ2-5; 9 nucleotides match TRBD2. This CDR3 comprises 14 residues. Trimming removed 5 bases from V and 5 bases from J; junction bases left unmatched: 6. Germline V gives CDR1 MDHEN, CDR2 SYDVKM. CDR3 sequence reads: CASSISGSGETQYF. The DNA for the CDR3 is TGTGCCAGCAGTATTAGCGGGAGTGGTGAGACCCAGTACTTC. Together with reference TRBV28 and TRBJ2-5, the CDR3 gives the full variable domain: DVKVTQSSRYLVKRTGEKVFLECVQDMDHENMFWYRQDPGLGLRLIYFSYDVKMKEKGDIPEGYSVSREKKERFSLILESASTNQTSMYLCASSISGSGETQYFGPGTRLLVL.

This clonotype was seen repeatedly, ten times or more. This chain connects TRBV12-3 or TRBV12-4 to TRBJ2-3; 11 nucleotides align to TRBD2. The CDR3 extends over 14 amino acids. Germline trimming cut 6 bases from V and 7 bases from J; bases unmatched to any gene: 6. For the CDR3, the DNA is TGTGCCAGCAGAACTCCTAGCGGGGGGTATACGCAGTATTTT. Residues: CASRTPSGGYTQYF.

The table lists this clonotype with many counts. The V gene is TRBV11-2, the J gene TRBJ2-1; D may be TRBD1 or TRBD2 (5 bases each). The ends were cut back, 8 bases at V and 6 bases at J, with 20 bases in the middle. The CDR3 runs 15 residues. Germline V gene data show CDR1 as SGHAT and CDR2 as FQNNGV. The CDR3 DNA is TGTGCCAGCGCCCCCACACTGGCGAGGGGCAATGAGCAGTTCTTC. Translation gives CASAPTLARGNEQFF.

This clonotype was picked up a small number of times. V and J are TRBV27 and TRBJ1-6; D may be TRBD1 (5 bases). Trimming removed 8 bases from V and 14 bases from J, with 19 bases in between. The CDR3 totals 13 residues. CDR1 is MNHEY, CDR2 SMNVEV, per germline (reference sequence). CDR3 sequence reads: CASWRGSRGTLHF. For the CDR3, the DNA is TGTGCCAGCTGGAGGGGATCCCGGGGAACCCTCCACTTT.

This clonotype was recorded at least ten times. V and J are TRBV3-1 and TRBJ2-3, with D uncertain. The CDR3 runs 12 residues. CDR1 is LGHDT and CDR2 is YNNKEL in the germline V gene (reference sequence). Trimming took 1 base from V and 9 from J, leaving 8 bases between them. CDR3 nucleotide sequence: TGTGCCAGCAGCCAAGCGTTTCAGACGCAGTATTTT. As protein: CASSQAFQTQYF.

This clonotype was seen repeatedly, ten times or more. This chain joins TRBV24-1 and TRBJ1-2; unclear D gene. The germline V and J ends were trimmed by 0 bases and 4 bases, with 2 bases remaining between them. This CDR3 has 12 amino acids. From germline, CDR1 is KGHDR and CDR2 SFDVKD. CDR3 protein: CATSDLSYGYTF. CDR3 DNA: TGTGCCACCAGTGATTTGAGCTATGGCTACACCTTC.

V is TRBV2 and J is TRBJ2-1; D is unresolved. Germline-derived CDR1 and CDR2 are SNHLY and FYNNEI. This CDR3 has 12 residues. V was shortened by 8 bases and J by 10 bases, with 15 bases between the two germline ends. CDR3 DNA sequence: TGTGCCAGCGGGAACGATAGATGGGAGCAGTTCTTC. The encoded protein is CASGNDRWEQFF. The full variable domain, rest sourced from reference TRBV2 and TRBJ2-1, is EPEVTQTPSHQVTQMGQEVILRCVPISNHLYFYWYRQILGQKVEFLVSFYNNEISEKSEIFDDQFSVERPDGSNFTLKIRSTKLEDSAMYFCASGNDRWEQFFGPGTRLTVL.

This clonotype was observed many times. The chain carries TRBV20-1 and TRBJ2-1; 8 nucleotides match TRBD2. V was clipped by 6 bases and J by 9 bases; unmatched bases: 10. The CDR3 is made up of 13 amino acids. Germline V gene sequence: CDR1 DFQATT, CDR2 SNEGSKA (reference sequence). The CDR3 DNA reads as TGCAGTGCAAATGCAGCGGGAGTCGGTGAGCAGTTCTTC. Translated, it gives CSANAAGVGEQFF.

This clonotype was observed many times. The chain combines TRBV6-1 with TRBJ1-4; D not certain. The CDR3 covers 13 residues. From germline, CDR1 is MNHNS and CDR2 SASEGT. V was shortened by 3 bases and J by 5 bases, with 7 bases between the two germline ends. The CDR3 DNA follows: TGTGCCAGCAGTGACAGACTCAATGAAAAACTGTTTTTT. It yields the protein CASSDRLNEKLFF.

The table lists this clonotype with many counts. V is TRBV20-1 and J is TRBJ2-7; 11 bases are a match to TRBD1. Germline V gives CDR1 DFQATT, CDR2 SNEGSKA (reference sequence). The CDR3 length is 11 residues. The CDR3 bases are TGCAGGGGACAGGGGGGAAACGAGCAGTACTTC. This gives the protein CRGQGGNEQYF.

This clonotype occurred once. CDR3 nucleotide sequence: TGCAGTGCTAGGCAATCGGGACAGTTATACGAGCAGTACTTC. Its protein product is CSARQSGQLYEQYF. The chain is built from TRBV20-1 and TRBJ2-7; 7 bases are a match to TRBD1. The trim removed 3 bases at V and 4 bases at J, leaving 9 bases unmatched. Germline V gene data show CDR1 as DFQATT and CDR2 as SNEGSKA (reference sequence). The CDR3 length is 14 residues.

This clonotype was seen just once. The V gene is TRBV7-9, the J gene TRBJ2-2; 8 bases match TRBD2. V shed 9 bases and J 10 bases; nucleotides not matched to a gene: 7. This CDR3 has 12 amino acids. Germline assignment: CDR1 SEHNR and CDR2 FQNEAQ (reference sequence). The CDR3 DNA reads as TGTGCCAGATCCACCGGGGGGGCGGAGCTGTTTTTT. Its translation: CARSTGGAELFF.

This clonotype was counted at least ten times. The V gene is TRBV12-3 or TRBV12-4, the J gene TRBJ2-1; D tentatively reads TRBD1 or TRBD2 (5 bases each). The CDR3 is made up of 18 amino acids. Trimming removed 0 bases from V and 0 bases from J, with 15 bases in between. The DNA of the CDR3 is TGTGCCAGCAGTTTAGCCCAGGGACGTCGGAGCTCCTACAATGAGCAGTTCTTC. Its protein is CASSLAQGRRSSYNEQFF.

This clonotype was picked up many times. The chain joins TRBV4-1 to TRBJ2-7; 12 nucleotides align to TRBD2. CDR1 and CDR2 (germline): MGHRA, YSYEKL. The J segment lost 2 bases and the V segment lost 1 base, leaving 3 bases of the junction unmatched. The CDR3 spans 16 residues. This chain's CDR3 is CASSQVTSGSAYEQYF. CDR3 DNA: TGCGCCAGCAGCCAAGTGACTAGCGGGAGCGCCTACGAGCAGTACTTC.

This chain connects TRBV28 to TRBJ1-5; D is unresolved. With 4 bases removed from V and 0 bases from J, the gap between germline ends came to 10 bases. CDR1 and CDR2 from the germline V gene are MDHEN and SYDVKM. The CDR3 is 15 amino acids. For the CDR3, the DNA is TGTGCCAGCAGTTCCGTAGTGGGTAGCAATCAGCCCCAGCATTTT. Its translation is CASSSVVGSNQPQHF.

This clonotype has at least ten counts. The chain joins TRBV6-5 to TRBJ1-6; D uncertain. The CDR3 has 16 amino acids. Germline CDR1 MNHEY, CDR2 SVGAGI. V lost 2 bases and J lost 5, with 13 bases in between. The CDR3 nucleotides read TGTGCCAGCAGTTACAACGCCCCCGGCAATAATTCACCCCTCCACTTT. As protein: CASSYNAPGNNSPLHF.

This clonotype was counted ten times or more. V usage is TRBV28 and J usage is TRBJ2-1; 7 bases are a match to TRBD1. Germline V gives CDR1 MDHEN, CDR2 SYDVKM. This CDR3 has 16 amino acids. V lost 1 base to trimming and J lost 4 bases; unmatched junction nucleotides: 7. The CDR3, as DNA: TGTGCCAGCAGTTTATACTCGGGACAGATATACAATGAGCAGTTCTTC. This encodes CASSLYSGQIYNEQFF.

This clonotype was picked up many times. The CDR3 coding sequence is TGTGCCAGCAGCCCCCGTCTGGGGGCCGGCAATGAGCAGTTCTTC. Translating it yields CASSPRLGAGNEQFF. This chain joins TRBV3-1 and TRBJ2-1; possible D gene TRBD1, 6 bases. CDR3 length: 15 amino acids. Germline assignment: CDR1 LGHDT and CDR2 YNNKEL (reference sequence). Trimming pared 4 bases from V and 6 bases from J, leaving 16 bases between.

Ten or more counts support this clonotype. The CDR3 protein is CASSGRADTQYF. CDR3 bases: TGTGCCAGCAGCGGACGTGCAGATACGCAGTATTTT. V is TRBV11-2 and J is TRBJ2-3; D is unclear. The CDR3 is made up of 12 amino acids. CDR1 is SGHAT, CDR2 FQNNGV, per germline. Trimming took off 5 bases at V and 4 bases at J, with 7 bases between the two ends. Based on the CDR3 plus reference TRBV11-2 and TRBJ2-3, the full variable domain is EAGVAQSPRYKIIEKRQSVAFWCNPISGHATLYWYQQILGQGPKLLIQFQNNGVVDDSQLPKDRFSAERLKGVDSTLKIQPAKLEDSAVYLCASSGRADTQYFGPGTRLTVL.

Comments on this clonotype: Without the conserved terminal phenylalanine or tryptophan, this CDR3 likely stems from a read error. The V call is TRBV6-1, the J call TRBJ2-7; D may correspond to TRBD1 or TRBD2 (5 bases each). V was pared by 6 bases and J by 1 base, with 22 bases between. The CDR3 runs to 17 residues. Germline CDR1 and CDR2: MNHNS and SASEGT. In DNA, the CDR3 is TGTGCCAGCAGACAATCGTTTTGGGACGTTGCTTCCTACGAGCAGTACCTC. Protein product: CASRQSFWDVASYEQYL.